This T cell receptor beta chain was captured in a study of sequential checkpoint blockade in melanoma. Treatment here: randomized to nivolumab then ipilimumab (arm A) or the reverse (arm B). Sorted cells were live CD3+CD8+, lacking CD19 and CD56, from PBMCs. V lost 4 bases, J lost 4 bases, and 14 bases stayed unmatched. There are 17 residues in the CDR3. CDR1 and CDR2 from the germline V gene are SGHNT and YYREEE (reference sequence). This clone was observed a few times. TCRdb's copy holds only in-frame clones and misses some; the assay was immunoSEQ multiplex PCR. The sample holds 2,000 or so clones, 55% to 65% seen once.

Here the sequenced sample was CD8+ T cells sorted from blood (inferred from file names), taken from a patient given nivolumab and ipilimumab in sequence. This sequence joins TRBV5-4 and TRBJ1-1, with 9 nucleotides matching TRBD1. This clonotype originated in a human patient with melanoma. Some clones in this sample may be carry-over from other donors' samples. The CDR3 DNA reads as TGTGCCAGCAGCCGGTTCCCTTACAGGGGGCGGGTCACTGAAGCTTTCTTT. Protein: CASSRFPYRGRVTEAFF.